Listed here are 32 T cell receptor beta chains from one sample, sequenced in a study of T cell changes during pregnancy in multiple sclerosis. Only in-frame clones appear in the TCRdb table, and some are missing; sequencing was by immunoSEQ multiplex PCR. The sample records some 79,000 clones, about nine tenths being singletons. This material consisted of CD4+ T cells from peripheral blood mononuclear cells, taken in the second trimester of pregnancy. These receptors were collected from a female donor with multiple sclerosis, enrolled in a pregnancy study.

V and J are TRBV6-5 and TRBJ2-7, with 12 bases fitting TRBD2. Looked up from germline, CDR1 is MNHEY and CDR2 is SVGAGI. The CDR3 length is 15 residues. Unmatched junction bases numbered 8, after V lost 6 bases and J lost 5 bases. CDR3 coding DNA: TGTGCCAGCAGAAAAGCTAGCGGGGGGGCCCACGAGCAGTACTTC. As protein: CASRKASGGAHEQYF.

The chain uses TRBV7-2 and TRBJ2-7; TRBD2 agrees at 8 bases. V was clipped by 1 base and J by 0 bases; unmatched bases: 2. CDR1 SGHTA and CDR2 FQGNSA come from the germline V gene. CDR3 length: 15 amino acids. The CDR3 sequence: CASSLGRGVSYEQYF. CDR3 nucleotides: TGTGCCAGCAGCTTAGGGCGGGGGGTCTCCTACGAGCAGTACTTC.

The gene calls are TRBV10-3 and TRBJ2-7, with D perhaps matching TRBD2 (7 bases). Per the germline V gene, CDR1 is ENHRY and CDR2 is SYGVKD. The V end lost 7 bases, the J end lost 0 bases, and 13 bases lay between the germline ends. This CDR3 is 14 amino acids long. CDR3 in DNA: TGTGCCATCAAGGGGGGCGGGAGCTCCTACGAGCAGTACTTC. Translating gives CAIKGGGSSYEQYF.

V and J are TRBV6-6 and TRBJ1-1; D unclear. Looked up from germline, CDR1 is MNHNY and CDR2 is SVGAGI (reference sequence). This CDR3 is 12 amino acids long. V dropped 7 bases and J dropped 0 bases, with 6 bases sitting between them. Written as DNA, the CDR3 is TGTGCCAGCACCAGGATGAACACTGAAGCTTTCTTT. Protein: CASTRMNTEAFF.

V gene TRBV11-3 combines with J gene TRBJ2-1; 9 bases line up with TRBD2. The CDR3 runs to 17 residues. J gave up 4 bases and V 1 base, and 8 bases lay outside the gene matches. Per germline, CDR1 SGHNT and CDR2 YENEEA. The DNA of the CDR3 is TGTGCCAGCAGCTTAGTTGGGCTAGCGGGGATTTACAATGAGCAGTTCTTC. This translates into CASSLVGLAGIYNEQFF.

V is TRBV5-8 and J is TRBJ2-3; TRBD2 matches 8 bases. V was clipped by 0 bases and J by 4 bases; unmatched bases: 4. Looked up from germline, CDR1 is SGHTS and CDR2 is YDEGEE. This CDR3 spans 15 amino acids. This CDR3 reads CASSLASGSSDTQYF. The CDR3, as DNA: TGTGCCAGCAGCTTGGCGAGCGGGAGCTCAGATACGCAGTATTTT. The complete variable domain, with remaining parts taken from reference TRBV5-8 and TRBJ2-3, reads EAGVTQSPTHLIKTRGQQATLRCSPISGHTSVYWYQQALGLGLQFLLWYDEGEERNRGNFPPRFSGRQFPNYSSELNVNALELEDSALYLCASSLASGSSDTQYFGPGTRLTVL.

This chain links TRBV11-1 with TRBJ2-3; D gene uncertain. CDR1 is SGHAT, CDR2 FQDESV, per germline (reference sequence). The CDR3 is 16 residues long. Trimming stripped 5 bases from V and 0 bases from J, with 15 bases between. CDR3: CASSVRDLRSTDTQYF. The CDR3, as DNA: TGTGCCAGCAGCGTCCGAGATCTGCGCAGCACAGATACGCAGTATTTT.

This rearrangement joins TRBV7-9 to TRBJ1-2, with 8 bases lining up with TRBD1. V lost 6 bases, J lost 3 bases, and 6 bases stayed unmatched. CDR1 SEHNR and CDR2 FQNEAQ come from the germline V gene (reference sequence). The length of the CDR3 is 14 residues. The CDR3 coding sequence is TGTGCCAGCAGGCGACAGGGGTGGGACTATGGCTACACCTTC. Translation: CASRRQGWDYGYTF.

This rearrangement joins TRBV2 to TRBJ1-5; 10 positions agree with TRBD1. Looked up from germline, CDR1 is SNHLY and CDR2 is FYNNEI. The CDR3 is 16 amino acids. After removal of 8 bases from V and 3 bases from J, the junction contained 10 bases not matched to a gene. The CDR3 bases are TGTGCCAGCGGGGGACAGGGGCGAAATTACAATCAGCCCCAGCATTTT. As protein: CASGGQGRNYNQPQHF.

This chain links TRBV30 with TRBJ2-2; 10 bases align to TRBD2. Germline CDR1 and CDR2: GTSNPN and SVGIG (reference sequence). This CDR3 is 17 amino acids long. V trimming: 2 bases; J trimming: 0 bases; junction bases outside the gene matches: 6. This chain's CDR3 is CAWSTLAGFANTGELFF. The CDR3 nucleotides read TGTGCCTGGAGTACACTAGCGGGATTCGCGAACACCGGGGAGCTGTTTTTT.

The chain uses TRBV30 and TRBJ2-7, with 8 nucleotides matching TRBD2. CDR1 is GTSNPN and CDR2 is SVGIG in the germline V gene (reference sequence). The CDR3 consists of 14 residues. V lost 4 bases to trimming and J lost 2 bases; unmatched junction nucleotides: 7. This CDR3 is CAWMSGSLAYEQYF. The DNA of the CDR3 is TGTGCCTGGATGAGCGGGAGTCTGGCCTACGAGCAGTACTTC.

The chain employs TRBV6-6 and TRBJ1-1; D possibly corresponds to TRBD1 (5 bases). This CDR3 is built from 14 residues. Germline values: CDR1 MNHNY, CDR2 SVGAGI (reference sequence). V lost 7 bases to trimming and J lost 1 base, with 13 bases between them. The CDR3 region is CASNKDTRNTEAFF. CDR3 in DNA: TGTGCCAGCAATAAGGACACAAGGAACACTGAAGCTTTCTTT.

This sequence joins TRBV11-3 and TRBJ2-1; 8 nucleotides match TRBD2. Germline V lookup: CDR1 SGHNT, CDR2 YENEEA. The length of the CDR3 is 18 residues. The V and J ends lost 4 bases and 8 bases, in that order; junction bases with no gene match: 19. The CDR3 here is CASSSRRGALQGGHEQFF. The CDR3 DNA sequence: TGTGCCAGCAGCTCCAGGCGGGGGGCACTACAAGGGGGGCATGAGCAGTTCTTC.

The chain links TRBV5-8 to TRBJ2-3; D uncertain. CDR1 and CDR2 from the germline V gene are SGHTS and YDEGEE. The CDR3 totals 16 residues. Between the trimmed V and J ends, which lost 2 bases and 2 bases, there was a span of 15 bases. CDR3 coding DNA: TGTGCCAGCAGCTTAGGCCTAGGTTCAAACACAGATACGCAGTATTTT. Protein product: CASSLGLGSNTDTQYF.

The rearrangement joins TRBV7-9 to TRBJ1-2; D gene uncertain. Deletions cut 6 bases from V and 8 bases from J, with 13 bases between. Germline loops: CDR1 SEHNR, CDR2 FQNEAQ (reference sequence). This CDR3 spans 12 amino acids. CDR3 DNA: TGTGCCAGCAGTCGACGGGAAGGAGGCTACACCTTC. It translates to CASSRREGGYTF.

The chain uses TRBV6-6 and TRBJ1-6, with a possible D match to TRBD1 (5 bases). Germline CDR1 and CDR2: MNHNY and SVGAGI (reference sequence). Trimming pared 6 bases from V and 9 bases from J, leaving 15 bases between. This CDR3 comprises 14 residues. The CDR3 DNA reads as TGTGCCAGCAGCTACGACAGATCGGGTTCACCCCTCCACTTT. Translated: CASSYDRSGSPLHF.

This chain connects TRBV7-9 to TRBJ2-7; 8 nucleotides agree with TRBD1. Germline V gives CDR1 SEHNR, CDR2 FQNEAQ (reference sequence). V shed 1 base, J shed 4 bases, and the junction held 18 bases outside the gene matches. The CDR3 loop spans 19 amino acids. Here the CDR3 DNA reads TGTGCCAGCAGCTTAGAGGGACAGGTACTATCCCTGAAGTCGTACGAGCAGTACTTC. It codes for CASSLEGQVLSLKSYEQYF.

This chain joins TRBV15 and TRBJ2-3; TRBD1 is a possible D gene (6 bases). The CDR3 has 17 amino acids. From germline, CDR1 is LNHNV and CDR2 YYDKDF (reference sequence). Trimming removed 0 bases from V and 6 bases from J, with 19 bases in between. The CDR3 region is CATSRDRQGFKRDTQYF. The CDR3 nucleotides read TGTGCCACCAGCAGAGACCGGCAGGGGTTTAAGAGGGATACGCAGTATTTT.

This CDR3 reads CASSAGFGGAYEQYF. The CDR3 coding sequence is TGTGCCAGCAGTGCGGGATTTGGGGGTGCCTACGAGCAGTACTTC. The chain uses TRBV6-5 and TRBJ2-7, with TRBD2 as a possible D gene (6 bases). Trimming shortened V by 5 bases and J by 2 bases, and 16 bases separated the two germline ends. CDR1 MNHEY and CDR2 SVGAGI come from the germline V gene. The CDR3 loop spans 15 amino acids.

The rearrangement joins TRBV15 to TRBJ2-5; 9 bases match TRBD1. This CDR3 contains 17 residues. The ends lost 0 bases at V and 2 bases at J; junction bases unmatched: 7. Germline lookup yields CDR1 LNHNV and CDR2 YYDKDF (reference sequence). CDR3 nucleotides: TGTGCCACCAGCAGAGACCTCCTGGGGACAGGGCAAGAGACCCAGTACTTC. Its translation: CATSRDLLGTGQETQYF.

The chain couples TRBV30 to TRBJ2-5, with 14 bases matching TRBD2. The CDR3 is 15 amino acids. Trimming took 3 bases from V and 4 from J; bases not matched to a gene: 4. From germline, CDR1 is GTSNPN and CDR2 SVGIG (reference sequence). The CDR3 loop is CAWRPGTSGRETQYF. The DNA for the CDR3 is TGTGCCTGGAGACCTGGGACTAGCGGGAGAGAGACCCAGTACTTC.

A few counts support this clone. The chain has TRBV28 and TRBJ1-2; unclear D gene. The CDR3 consists of 12 residues. Trimming shortened V by 3 bases and J by 5 bases, and 7 bases separated the two germline ends. The germline gives CDR1 MDHEN, CDR2 SYDVKM. CDR3 loop: CASSLSSYGYTF. Here the CDR3 DNA reads TGTGCCAGCAGTTTGTCCAGTTATGGCTACACCTTC.

The J gene is TRBJ1-1, the V gene TRBV5-7, with D perhaps matching TRBD1 (6 bases). Being an ORF, TRBV5-7 has a function that is uncertain. The CDR3 consists of 14 residues. Trimming left V 5 bases short and J 1 base short, with 12 bases between. DNA of the CDR3: TGTGCCAGCAGTTATGACAGGAGGAACACTGAAGCTTTCTTT. Translated: CASSYDRRNTEAFF.

The V call is TRBV7-2, the J call TRBJ2-5; 12 bases map to TRBD2. Trimming took 5 bases from V and 5 from J; bases not matched to a gene: 12. CDR1 is SGHTA, CDR2 FQGNSA, per germline. CDR3 length equals 17 residues. CDR3 DNA sequence: TGTGCCAGCAGCCTCAGACTAGCGGGGGATAAAAGGGAGACCCAGTACTTC. Amino acid sequence: CASSLRLAGDKRETQYF. Supplemented by reference TRBV7-2 and TRBJ2-5, the full variable domain reads GAGVSQSPSNKVTEKGKDVELRCDPISGHTALYWYRQSLGQGLEFLIYFQGNSAPDKSGLPSDRFSAERTGGSVSTLTIQRTQQEDSAVYLCASSLRLAGDKRETQYFGPGTRLLVL.

The table lists this clone with a count of one. The chain combines TRBV18 with TRBJ2-5; no clear D. The germline V gene has CDR1 KGHSH and CDR2 LQKENI. V was cut by 6 bases and J by 2 bases, with 16 bases left in between. The CDR3 covers 15 residues. This CDR3 reads CASSRSAFGQETQYF. The CDR3 region has the DNA TGTGCCAGCTCGCGGTCGGCGTTTGGGCAAGAGACCCAGTACTTC.

The V call is TRBV7-2, the J call TRBJ2-3; D possibly corresponds to TRBD2 (6 bases). CDR3 length: 15 amino acids. Trimming cost V 5 bases and J 3 bases, with 15 bases left between them. Germline-derived CDR1 and CDR2 are SGHTA and FQGNSA. CDR3 sequence: CASSPAGRGTDTQYF. Written as DNA, the CDR3 is TGTGCCAGCAGCCCCGCCGGACGGGGGACAGATACGCAGTATTTT.

The V call is TRBV7-2, the J call TRBJ1-1; D uncertain. V was pared by 2 bases and J by 1 base, with 8 bases between. The germline gives CDR1 SGHTA, CDR2 FQGNSA. The CDR3 sequence is 14 residues long. CDR3: CASSLTVGNTEAFF. In DNA form, the CDR3 reads TGTGCCAGCAGCTTAACAGTGGGGAACACTGAAGCTTTCTTT.

The chain uses TRBV20-1 and TRBJ2-7, with D perhaps TRBD1 (5 bases). Germline CDR1 reads DFQATT; CDR2 reads SNEGSKA (reference sequence). This CDR3 region has 11 residues. V lost 1 base and J lost 7, with 8 bases in between. The CDR3 DNA reads TGCAGTGCTAGAGGGGGCCTTGAGCAGTACTTC. It translates to CSARGGLEQYF.

The chain links TRBV7-3 to TRBJ1-1; a possible D gene is TRBD1 (6 bases). The CDR3 totals 14 residues. V shed 5 bases and J shed 3 bases, with 13 bases lying between them. Germline V gives CDR1 SGHTA, CDR2 FQGTGA. The CDR3 protein is CASSQRGGYTEAFF. CDR3 bases: TGTGCCAGCAGCCAACGGGGGGGCTACACTGAAGCTTTCTTT. Together with reference TRBV7-3 and TRBJ1-1, the CDR3 gives the full variable domain: GAGVSQTPSNKVTEKGKYVELRCDPISGHTALYWYRQSLGQGPEFLIYFQGTGAADDSGLPNDRFFAVRPEGSVSTLKIQRTERGDSAVYLCASSQRGGYTEAFFGQGTRLTVV.

This clone was counted once. The CDR3 sequence: CASSSRGFNTEAFF. CDR3 DNA: TGTGCCAGCAGCTCCAGGGGATTTAACACTGAAGCTTTCTTT. The J gene is TRBJ1-1, the V gene TRBV7-9, with D maybe TRBD1 (6 bases). CDR1 and CDR2 (germline): SEHNR, FQNEAQ (reference sequence). Trimming stripped 4 bases from V and 2 bases from J, with 11 bases between. The CDR3 spans 14 residues.

This rearrangement joins TRBV6-5 to TRBJ2-1, with D possibly matching TRBD2 (5 bases). The germline V gene has CDR1 MNHEY and CDR2 SVGAGI. The CDR3 consists of 15 residues. Deletions cut 3 bases from V and 2 bases from J, with 11 bases between. The CDR3 loop is CASSYSGTAYNEQFF. In DNA, the CDR3 is TGTGCCAGCAGTTATTCGGGAACAGCCTACAATGAGCAGTTCTTC.

V is TRBV30 and J is TRBJ1-6, with D possibly being TRBD1 (6 bases). Deletions cut 0 bases from V and 8 bases from J, with 11 bases between. The germline V gene has CDR1 GTSNPN and CDR2 SVGIG (reference sequence). The CDR3 contains 14 residues. The CDR3 DNA reads TGTGCCTGGAGTGTCTCAGGGGTAGATTCACCCCTCCACTTT. This gives the protein CAWSVSGVDSPLHF.